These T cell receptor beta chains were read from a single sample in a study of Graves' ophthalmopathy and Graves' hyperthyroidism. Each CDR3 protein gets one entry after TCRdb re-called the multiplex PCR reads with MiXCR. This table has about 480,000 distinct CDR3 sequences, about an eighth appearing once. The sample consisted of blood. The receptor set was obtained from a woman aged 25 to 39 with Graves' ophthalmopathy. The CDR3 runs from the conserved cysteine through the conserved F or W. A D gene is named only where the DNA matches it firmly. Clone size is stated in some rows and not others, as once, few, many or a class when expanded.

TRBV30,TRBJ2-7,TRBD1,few,TGTGCCTTGGGGACAGTCCCCTACGAGCAGTACTTC,CALGTVPYEQYF
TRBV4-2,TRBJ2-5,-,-,TGTGCCAGCAGCCAAGAGATTCAAGTTGGGGAGACCCAGTACTTC,CASSQEIQVGETQYF
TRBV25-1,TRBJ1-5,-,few,TGTGCCAGCAGCGGGACACTTAGTGGTCAGCCCCAGCATTTT,CASSGTLSGQPQHF
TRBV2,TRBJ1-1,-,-,TGTGCCAGCATCAGGGGACATTCATTGAACACTGAAGCTTTCTTT,CASIRGHSLNTEAFF
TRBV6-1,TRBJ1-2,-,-,TGTGCCAGCAGCCTAATTAACAGGGATTTGGATGGCTACACCTTC,CASSLINRDLDGYTF
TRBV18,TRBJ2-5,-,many,TGTGCCAGCTCACCATCGCGGGCGGGGGCTCTCGAAGAGACCCAGTACTTC,CASSPSRAGALEETQYF
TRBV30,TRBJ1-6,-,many,TGTGCCTGGAGAGGGGGAAACTCACCCCTCCACTTT,CAWRGGNSPLHF
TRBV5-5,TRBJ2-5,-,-,TGTACCAGCAGCTTGGCCGGGGGTGGGGAGACCCAGTACTTC,CTSSLAGGGETQYF
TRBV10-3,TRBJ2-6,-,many,TGTGCCATCAGTGATCAGGGTAGAGGTGGGGCCAACGTCCTGACTTTC,CAISDQGRGGANVLTF
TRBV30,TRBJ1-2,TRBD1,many,TGTGCCTGGGAACACGGGACAGCGGACTATGGCTACACCTTC,CAWEHGTADYGYTF
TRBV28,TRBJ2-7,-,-,TGTGCCAGCAGTTCGTCCGGGTGGGGACGCAGCTCCTACGAGCAGTACTTC,CASSSSGWGRSSYEQYF
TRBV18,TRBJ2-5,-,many,TGTGCCAGCTCCAACCGTCAGGGTCAAGAGACCCAGTACTTC,CASSNRQGQETQYF
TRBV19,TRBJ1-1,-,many,TGTGCCAGTAGTTCCACCCCTGACACTGAAGCTTTCTTT,CASSSTPDTEAFF
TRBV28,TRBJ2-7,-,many,TGTGCCAGCAGTAAGCCCTCCGGGACGTGGGAGCAGTACTTC,CASSKPSGTWEQYF
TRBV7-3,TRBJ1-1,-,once,TGTGCCAGCAGTTTACTAGTTAGAGCTTTCTTT,CASSLLVRAFF
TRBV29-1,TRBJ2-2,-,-,TGCAGCGTTCCGGGGGCCTCCGGGGAGCTGTTTTTT,CSVPGASGELFF
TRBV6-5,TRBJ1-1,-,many,TGTGCCAGCAGTTACGGGAGGGGCCCGAACACTGAAGCTTTCTTT,CASSYGRGPNTEAFF
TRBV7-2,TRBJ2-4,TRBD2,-,TGTGCCAGCGGTAGCGGACTAGCCAAAAACATTAAGTACTTC,CASGSGLAKNIKYF
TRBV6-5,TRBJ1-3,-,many,TGTGCCAGCAGTTACTCCGGCGGGAGCTCTGGAAACACCATATATTTT,CASSYSGGSSGNTIYF
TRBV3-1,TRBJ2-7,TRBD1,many,TGTGCCAGCAGCCGGGACAGGGTGTCCGAGCAGTACTTC,CASSRDRVSEQYF
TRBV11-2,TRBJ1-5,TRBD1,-,TGTGCCAGCAGCTATGGGACAGCGAATCAGCCCCAGCATTTT,CASSYGTANQPQHF
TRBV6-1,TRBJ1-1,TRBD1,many,TGTGCCAGCAGTGTGAGGCAGGGGGACACTGAAGCTTTCTTT,CASSVRQGDTEAFF
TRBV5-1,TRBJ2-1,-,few,TGCGCCAGCAGCTTGAACGGACCGAGGTCGCCCTCCTACAATGAGAAGTTCTTC,CASSLNGPRSPSYNEKFF
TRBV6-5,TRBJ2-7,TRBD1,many,TGTGCCAGCAGTTCCTACAGGGGTCCCTACGAGCAGTACTTC,CASSSYRGPYEQYF
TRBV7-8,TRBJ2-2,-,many,TGTGCCAGCAGCTCGCTAATGAGCACGACCGGGGAGCTGTTTTTT,CASSSLMSTTGELFF
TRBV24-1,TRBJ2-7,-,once,TGTTCCACCAGTGATCCCGCAGGGGACGAGCAGTACTTC,CSTSDPAGDEQYF
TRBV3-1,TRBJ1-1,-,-,TGTGCCAGCAGCCAAGATTCAGGGAACACTGAAGCTTTCTTT,CASSQDSGNTEAFF
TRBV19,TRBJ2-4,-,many,TGTGCCAGTAGTACTAGGGGAGGCTTGGGCATTAAGTACTTC,CASSTRGGLGIKYF
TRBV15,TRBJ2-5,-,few,TGTGCCACCAGCAGAGAGTACGGGACCCAGTACTTC,CATSREYGTQYF
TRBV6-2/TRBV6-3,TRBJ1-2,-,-,TGTGCCAGCGGGCGAGACCGGACGGATAACTATGGCTACACCTTC,CASGRDRTDNYGYTF
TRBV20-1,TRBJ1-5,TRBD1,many,TGCAGTGCGCCCGCGGCGGGGACAGTCAATCAGCCCCAGCATTTT,CSAPAAGTVNQPQHF
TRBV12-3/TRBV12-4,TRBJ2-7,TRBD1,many,TGTGCCAGCAGGCAAACAGGGGGGAACTACGAGCAGTACTTC,CASRQTGGNYEQYF